Following are 21 T cell receptor beta chains from one sample sequenced in a study of cytomegalovirus exposure and HLA in healthy donors (dated by TCRdb to about 2017). Library creation used the immunoSEQ multiplex PCR assay. For the multiplex PCR, a mixture combining 60 forward primers for TCR Vbeta segments and 13 reverse primers for TCR Jbeta segments was used. The table comes from immuneACCESS by way of TCRdb, which keeps in-frame sequences with V and J called. Part of the clones is missing from these tables; in studies checked, under half for an unresolved V gene and the rest for unknown reasons. The sample has roughly 99,000 clones on record, roughly 70% of them singletons. In total, the top ten clones hold around 13% of the sample. Sequenced input: PBMCs. These TCRs come from a woman aged 40-49 years in good health and CMV-seropositive.

This clone has a handful of counts. This chain connects TRBV7-9 to TRBJ2-7; TRBD1 might be the D (5 bases). This CDR3 spans 15 amino acids. The germline V gene encodes CDR1 SEHNR and CDR2 FQNEAQ (reference sequence). The ends were cut back, 1 base at V and 5 bases at J, with 15 bases in the middle. The CDR3: CASSLVGQGRNEQYF. The CDR3, as DNA: TGTGCCAGCAGCTTAGTGGGTCAGGGAAGGAACGAGCAGTACTTC.

This chain joins TRBV6-5 and TRBJ2-5; TRBD1 matches at 9 bases. Germline CDR1 MNHEY, CDR2 SVGAGI. Trimming at V came to 5 bases and at J to 5 bases, leaving 3 bases not matched to a gene. The CDR3 is made up of 13 amino acids. DNA of the CDR3: TGTGCCAGCAGTACAGGGGGCGGTGAGACCCAGTACTTC. It specifies CASSTGGGETQYF.

This chain joins TRBV19 and TRBJ1-1, with no clear D. The germline V gene has CDR1 LNHDA and CDR2 SQIVND (reference sequence). The CDR3 contains 13 residues. V lost 5 bases to trimming and J lost 2 bases, with 9 bases between them. The CDR3 loop is CASSYNRNTEAFF. CDR3 coding DNA: TGTGCCAGTAGTTACAATCGCAACACTGAAGCTTTCTTT.

A single count supports this clone. The CDR3 bases are TGTGCCAGAAGCTTGGCCAAGGTCGGGGGTAAGGGGTACACTGAAGCTTTCTTT. Protein: CARSLAKVGGKGYTEAFF. V and J are TRBV5-3 and TRBJ1-1; D is possibly TRBD1 (5 bases). TRBV5-3 is assigned to the ORF class and has an uncertain function. Trimming removed 0 bases at V and 3 bases at J, with 21 bases between. The CDR3 loop spans 18 amino acids.

The chain combines TRBV7-2 with TRBJ2-7; weak D call: TRBD1 (5 bases). The length of the CDR3 is 13 residues. V was trimmed by 5 bases and J by 4 bases, leaving 12 bases between them. Germline V gives CDR1 SGHTA, CDR2 FQGNSA. The CDR3 reads CASSEDRQYEQYF. CDR3 nucleotides: TGTGCCAGCAGCGAAGACAGACAATACGAGCAGTACTTC.

The chain has TRBV4-2 and TRBJ1-3; a weak D match, TRBD1 (5 bases). Trimming took off 0 bases at V and 4 bases at J, with 10 bases between the two ends. The germline V gene encodes CDR1 LGHNA and CDR2 YNFKEQ. The CDR3 loop spans 15 amino acids. The CDR3 loop is CASSQEGRAGNTIYF. The CDR3 DNA follows: TGTGCCAGCAGCCAAGAAGGCAGGGCGGGAAACACCATATATTTT.

The V gene is TRBV2, the J gene TRBJ1-2; 9 bases are a match to TRBD1. Germline V gene lookup returns CDR1 SNHLY and CDR2 FYNNEI. V lost 4 bases, J lost 6 bases, and 9 bases stayed unmatched. This CDR3 comprises 15 residues. As DNA, the CDR3 is TGTGCCAGCAGTGGGTTTACAGGGGGCAGCGATGGCTACACCTTC. This codes for CASSGFTGGSDGYTF.

The CDR3 loop is CASSLRGPYTEAFF. The CDR3 DNA is TGTGCCAGCAGCTTAAGGGGGCCCTACACTGAAGCTTTCTTT. The chain employs TRBV7-2 and TRBJ1-1, with 7 bases identical to TRBD1. Trimming took 2 bases from V and 3 from J; bases not matched to a gene: 3. CDR3 size: 14 residues. The germline V gene encodes CDR1 SGHTA and CDR2 FQGNSA.

The chain recombines TRBV2 with TRBJ2-5, with D perhaps TRBD1 (5 bases). CDR3 length: 13 residues. The germline V gene has CDR1 SNHLY and CDR2 FYNNEI. V lost 5 bases and J lost 5, with 12 bases in between. CDR3 DNA: TGTGCCAGCAGTTGGGGCATGGCGGAGACCCAGTACTTC. Protein product: CASSWGMAETQYF.

This clone was found a few times. This rearrangement joins TRBV6-1 to TRBJ1-3; D remains unclear. The CDR3 is made up of 15 amino acids. Trimming removed 8 bases from V and 3 bases from J, with 17 bases in between. Per the germline V gene, CDR1 is MNHNS and CDR2 is SASEGT. This CDR3 reads CASRAAGGVGNTIYF. CDR3 nucleotides: TGTGCCAGCCGAGCGGCAGGCGGAGTTGGAAACACCATATATTTT.

This clone appeared a few times. The J gene is TRBJ1-1, the V gene TRBV6-5; a weak D match, TRBD1 (6 bases). CDR1 is MNHEY, CDR2 SVGAGI, per germline. The CDR3 is 11 residues long. Trimming stripped 4 bases from V and 11 bases from J, with 11 bases between. The CDR3 reads CASSSRRGAFF. The DNA for the CDR3 is TGTGCCAGCAGTTCACGCAGGGGTGCTTTCTTT.

The CDR3 DNA is TGTGCCAGCAGTTCTCATTCCCAGGGTCCAGCTTTCTTT. Translation: CASSSHSQGPAFF. The rearrangement uses TRBV27 and TRBJ1-1; tentatively, D is TRBD1 (5 bases). CDR1 is MNHEY and CDR2 is SMNVEV in the germline V gene (reference sequence). Trimming took 4 bases from V and 10 from J, leaving 16 bases between them. The CDR3 is 13 residues long.

The chain couples TRBV29-1 to TRBJ2-7; 7 bases line up with TRBD1. V lost 6 bases to trimming and J lost 1 base; unmatched junction nucleotides: 6. This CDR3 region has 13 residues. Per germline, CDR1 SQVTM and CDR2 ANQGSEA. The CDR3: CSVDMGQSYEQYF. CDR3 DNA sequence: TGCAGCGTCGACATGGGACAGTCCTACGAGCAGTACTTC.

This clone was seen only a few times. The gene calls are TRBV5-5 and TRBJ2-7, with TRBD1 matching over 10 bases. The CDR3 has 14 residues. Unmatched junction bases numbered 3, after V lost 2 bases and J lost 4 bases. The germline CDR1 and CDR2 sequences are SGHKS and YYEKEE (reference sequence). The CDR3 sequence: CASSFGTGVYEQYF. The CDR3 DNA reads TGTGCCAGCAGCTTCGGGACAGGGGTTTACGAGCAGTACTTC. Looking up the rest from reference TRBV5-5 and TRBJ2-7 gives the full variable domain: DAGVTQSPTHLIKTRGQQVTLRCSPISGHKSVSWYQQVLGQGPQFIFQYYEKEERGRGNFPDRFSARQFPNYSSELNVNALLLGDSALYLCASSFGTGVYEQYFGPGTRLTVT.

This clone turned up a few times. This chain uses TRBV7-2 with TRBJ1-5; D possibly corresponds to TRBD1 (5 bases). Germline values: CDR1 SGHTA, CDR2 FQGNSA. Trimming pared 5 bases from V and 6 bases from J, leaving 14 bases between. This CDR3 has 14 residues. CDR3 sequence: CASSPDSWAQPQHF. The CDR3 DNA reads TGTGCCAGCAGCCCCGACAGTTGGGCTCAGCCCCAGCATTTT.

As DNA, the CDR3 is TGTGCCAGCAGTGAGCCAGGGGGCCACTACGAGCAGTACTTC. The encoded protein is CASSEPGGHYEQYF. This chain connects TRBV6-1 to TRBJ2-7; 8 nucleotides align to TRBD1. The trim removed 3 bases at V and 3 bases at J, leaving 4 bases unmatched. The CDR3 extends over 14 amino acids. Germline CDR1 MNHNS, CDR2 SASEGT.

V gene TRBV2 combines with J gene TRBJ2-7, with 7 bases lining up with TRBD2. The CDR3 extends over 14 amino acids. After removal of 4 bases from V and 0 bases from J, the junction contained 3 bases not matched to a gene. Per the germline V gene, CDR1 is SNHLY and CDR2 is FYNNEI. The DNA of the CDR3 is TGTGCCAGCAGTGTTACGGGGGGCTCCTACGAGCAGTACTTC. It is translated as CASSVTGGSYEQYF.

The genes are TRBV5-1 and TRBJ1-1, with 10 bases identical to TRBD1. The V segment lost 6 bases and the J segment 1 base; nucleotides outside the gene matches: 3. The CDR3 is 14 residues long. The germline V gene encodes CDR1 SGHRS and CDR2 YFSETQ. CDR3 DNA: TGCGCCAGCATGAGGGACAGGGGGAACACTGAAGCTTTCTTT. This codes for CASMRDRGNTEAFF.

The chain uses TRBV7-2 and TRBJ2-5, with 11 bases that match TRBD2. CDR1 SGHTA and CDR2 FQGNSA come from the germline V gene. V dropped 3 bases and J dropped 5; count of bases not matched to a gene: 8. The CDR3 has 16 residues. CDR3 residues: CASSLASGGRTETQYF. The CDR3 DNA reads as TGTGCCAGCAGCTTGGCTAGCGGGGGGCGAACGGAGACCCAGTACTTC.

This clone was detected a few times. This chain joins TRBV7-9 and TRBJ2-7, with 8 bases fitting TRBD1. Germline CDR1 SEHNR, CDR2 FQNEAQ (reference sequence). The CDR3 sequence is 15 residues long. Unmatched junction bases numbered 8, after V lost 5 bases and J lost 2 bases. The CDR3 DNA reads TGTGCCAGCAGCGGAGAGGACAGGGACGCCTACGAGCAGTACTTC. It codes for CASSGEDRDAYEQYF.

This clone was seen more than once but under ten times. This chain links TRBV6-5 with TRBJ1-1; no firm D call. V shed 5 bases and J shed 4 bases, with 14 bases lying between them. Germline V gene data show CDR1 as MNHEY and CDR2 as SVGAGI. CDR3 length: 14 residues. In nucleotides, the CDR3 is TGTGCCAGCAGTAACGGCCCCGGGATCACTGAAGCTTTCTTT. Amino acids: CASSNGPGITEAFF.